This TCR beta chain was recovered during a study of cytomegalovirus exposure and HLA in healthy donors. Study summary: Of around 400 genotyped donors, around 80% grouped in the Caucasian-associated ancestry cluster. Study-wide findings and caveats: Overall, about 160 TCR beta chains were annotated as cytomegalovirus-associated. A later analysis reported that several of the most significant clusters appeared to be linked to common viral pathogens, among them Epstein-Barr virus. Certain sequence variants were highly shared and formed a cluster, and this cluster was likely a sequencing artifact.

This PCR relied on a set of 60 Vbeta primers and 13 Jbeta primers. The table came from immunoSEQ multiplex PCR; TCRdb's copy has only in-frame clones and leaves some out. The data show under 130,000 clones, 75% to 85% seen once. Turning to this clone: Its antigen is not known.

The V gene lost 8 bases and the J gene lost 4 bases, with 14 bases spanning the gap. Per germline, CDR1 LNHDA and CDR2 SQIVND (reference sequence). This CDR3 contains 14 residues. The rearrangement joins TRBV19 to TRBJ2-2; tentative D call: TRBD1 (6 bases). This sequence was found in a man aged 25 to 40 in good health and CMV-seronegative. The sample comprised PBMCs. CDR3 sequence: CASAPGHVTGELFF. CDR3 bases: TGTGCCAGTGCCCCGGGACATGTCACCGGGGAGCTGTTTTTT. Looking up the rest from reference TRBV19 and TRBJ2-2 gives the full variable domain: DGGITQSPKYLFRKEGQNVTLSCEQNLNHDAMYWYRQDPGQGLRLIYYSQIVNDFQKGDIAEGYSVSREKKESFPLTVTSAQKNPTAFYLCASAPGHVTGELFFGEGSRLTVL.